This T cell receptor beta chain was identified during a study of T-cell reconstitution after alpha-beta-depleted transplantation in children. It was with unique molecular identifiers that the TCRbeta library was prepared. TCRdb re-called the PCR reads through MiXCR, storing one row per CDR3 protein. The top ten clones hold over 5.5% of a sample with approximately 240,000 distinct CDR3 sequences, roughly a tenth of them seen once. This CDR3 is built from 12 residues. The V end was cut by 3 bases, the J end by 6 bases, with 12 bases between. Germline V gives CDR1 SQVTM, CDR2 ANQGSEA. The chain uses TRBV29-1 and TRBJ2-7; D may correspond to TRBD1 or TRBD2 (6 bases each). The sequence came from a human donor who donated a stem cell graft to a child with acute lymphoblastic leukemia. The sequencing here drew on PBMCs from the stem cell graft donor, taken from the stem cell graft. The CDR3 here is CSVDRRGGEQYF. CDR3 DNA: TGCAGCGTTGACCGCAGGGGAGGCGAGCAGTACTTC.